A single sample gave rise to the 2 T cell receptor beta chains below, sequenced in a study of PD-1 blockade in mismatch repair-deficient tumors. Here immunoSEQ multiplex PCR was the method, and the copy in TCRdb shows in-frame clones only, minus some. The table records about 34,000 clones, over 80% of them present only once. Specimen: PBMCs, collected 6 to 7 weeks after starting pembrolizumab. The origin of the receptors is an adult with mismatch repair-deficient cancer.

This clone occurred a few times. The genes are TRBV5-1 and TRBJ2-7; no clear D. Per the germline V gene, CDR1 is SGHRS and CDR2 is YFSETQ. Deletions cut 1 base from V and 1 base from J, with 9 bases between. This CDR3 has 14 amino acids. CDR3 DNA sequence: TGCGCCAGCAGCTTGAATCCGGTTTCCTACGAGCAGTACTTC. Its protein is CASSLNPVSYEQYF.

The chain employs TRBV18 and TRBJ1-1; 8 bases align to TRBD1. The CDR3 consists of 15 residues. With V trimmed by 5 bases and J by 3 bases, 8 bases remained unmatched. The V gene's germline CDR1 is KGHSH and CDR2 LQKENI. Here the CDR3 DNA reads TGTGCCAGCTCAGCTAGCACAGGGGGATACACTGAAGCTTTCTTT. Protein: CASSASTGGYTEAFF. The full variable domain, rest sourced from reference TRBV18 and TRBJ1-1, is NAGVMQNPRHLVRRRGQEARLRCSPMKGHSHVYWYRQLPEEGLKFMVYLQKENIIDESGMPKERFSAEFPKEGPSILRIQQVVRGDSAAYFCASSASTGGYTEAFFGQGTRLTVV.